The present T cell receptor (beta chain) was sequenced within a study of beta chain features in type 1 diabetes. Every bit of the isolated RNA underwent reverse transcription, so sequencing read expressed TCRB transcripts. The repertoire was sequenced with immunoSEQ multiplex PCR; TCRdb's copy has only in-frame clones and lacks some. This table holds approximately 380,000 clones, less than 15% found once. Sequencing was performed on naive CD4+ T cells from blood. This receptor was identified in a woman between 18 and 29 years old in good health.

CDR3 amino acids: CAWRTGQTIQETQYF. The DNA of the CDR3 is TGTGCCTGGAGGACGGGACAGACGATCCAAGAGACCCAGTACTTC. The rearrangement joins TRBV30 to TRBJ2-5, with 7 bases identical to TRBD1. The germline V gene has CDR1 GTSNPN and CDR2 SVGIG (reference sequence). The trim removed 3 bases at V and 1 base at J, leaving 8 bases unmatched. This CDR3 spans 15 amino acids. The variable domain in full, with the rest retrieved from reference TRBV30 and TRBJ2-5, is SQTIHQWPATLVQPVGSPLSLECTVEGTSNPNLYWYRQAAGRGLQLLFYSVGIGQISSEVPQNLSASRPQDRQFILSSKKLLLSDSGFYLCAWRTGQTIQETQYFGPGTRLLVL.